Listed below are T cell receptor beta chains from one sample, sequenced in a study of vaccination and CD4 T cells after COVID-19. TCRdb re-derived calls from the PCR reads in MiXCR, one entry per CDR3 protein. In the table there are around 20,000 distinct CDR3 sequences, approximately 42% of which are singletons. No antigen has been assigned to these receptors. This material consisted of CD4+ T cells from blood, cultured in vitro, taken before SARS-CoV-2 vaccination. Receptors were obtained from a human donor who had recovered from COVID-19. Each CDR3 is given without its conserved first and last residue. The order of the fields is V gene, clone size, D gene, CDR3 protein. A D gene is named only where the DNA matches it firmly. Clone size is not always given. Where it is, it says once, few, many or a class for expanded clones.

TRBV6-4 | - | - | ASSDWPAPYGYT
TRBV27 | - | - | ASSLGGGSGYT
TRBV2 | once | TRBD2 | ASSEVSGIGQF
TRBV6-2/TRBV6-3 | - | TRBD2 | ASRSQTSGRFQSSYEQY
TRBV19 | - | - | ASSTNGLSDTQY
TRBV6-2/TRBV6-3 | - | - | ASSSPYRGPQETQY
TRBV6-2/TRBV6-3 | - | TRBD1 | ASRKTGGYSNQPQH
TRBV5-1 | - | - | ASSLRVGSGELF
TRBV20-1 | - | TRBD2 | SARPSGGYTDTQY
TRBV20-1 | few | - | SARRQGPTEAF
TRBV14 | - | - | ASSPTGSSPLH
TRBV4-2 | - | - | ASSQFRQVNQPQH
TRBV5-4 | - | - | ASSFGTPSGNTIY
TRBV7-3 | few | - | ASSSGVTGAEAF
TRBV7-9 | - | - | ASSYQDSRTDTQY
TRBV19 | - | - | ASSMGRAPGGLLF
TRBV10-3 | - | TRBD1 | AISRQGSNQPQH
TRBV11-3 | - | - | ASSQLQGNTEAF
TRBV6-2/TRBV6-3 | - | - | ASRESGVLNPDTQY
TRBV7-2 | - | - | ASGTGVNNSPLH
TRBV5-4 | few | TRBD2 | ASSWGKGTNNNEQF
TRBV19 | few | TRBD2 | ATGLAHGVNEQF
TRBV14 | once | - | ASSHYGQYSYEQY
TRBV6-1 | - | - | ASSDGGVGDNQPQH
TRBV6-1 | few | TRBD1 | ASRGQGAMNQPQH
TRBV6-1 | - | - | ASTGALNEKLF
TRBV18 | - | TRBD2 | ASSERERLTQY
TRBV28 | - | TRBD2 | ATREGPDTGELF
TRBV6-1 | few | - | ATTVTAGAGNTIY
TRBV5-4 | - | - | ASSLEGDSRYGYT
TRBV12-3/TRBV12-4 | - | - | ASTYHRDTEAF
TRBV18 | - | - | ASSQNQETQY
TRBV20-1 | - | TRBD2 | SAFGLAGTDTQY
TRBV6-1 | - | TRBD1 | ASRIRGLDEAQY
TRBV28 | few | - | ASSLLLDYGYT
TRBV20-1 | - | - | SAPGVEKDTQY
TRBV6-1 | few | - | ASSRSGDEETQY
TRBV30 | - | - | AWRRQGYGNTIY
TRBV28 | - | - | ASRETGTAEAF
TRBV6-1 | - | TRBD2 | ASLLAGTDTQY
TRBV20-1 | - | - | SARATRLADGTKLTDTQY
TRBV19 | - | - | ASSMGQGISIRNEQF
TRBV27 | few | - | ASSLNGPNYGYT
TRBV2 | - | - | ASKNTGELF
TRBV20-1 | - | TRBD1 | SAIDRVDSPLH
TRBV11-2 | - | TRBD1 | ASSLKAGGGSDTQY
TRBV20-1 | few | TRBD2 | SARVGLAGGTGELF
TRBV5-1 | - | TRBD1 | ASSSLQGVQGGYT
TRBV27 | few | - | ASGRGQGGSYEQY
TRBV19 | - | - | ASSIATDSTEAF
TRBV7-6 | few | - | ASSLLSGGNTGELF
TRBV7-9 | - | - | ASSPRVNEKLF
TRBV7-9 | - | TRBD1 | ASSLRDRGGEQY
TRBV7-2 | - | - | ASSSAPGMNTEAF
TRBV6-2/TRBV6-3 | - | TRBD1 | ASSNGQEWNNQPQH
TRBV29-1 | - | - | SVEARGSYT
TRBV2 | - | - | ASRDSPQGLQAF
TRBV27 | few | TRBD1 | ASSKTETGWRETQY
TRBV19 | - | TRBD1 | ASRQDRGLNSPLH